The following is a T cell receptor (beta chain) sequence with its context. The sample is drawn from a study of T cell repertoires in ileal Crohn's disease. Looking at the study overall: At surgery, around 40% of patients smoked, with median disease duration 7.9 years.

Some clones are missing from TCRdb's copy, which holds only in-frame ones; the method was immunoSEQ multiplex PCR. The sample has 2,500 or so clones, 84% seen once. CDR3 length: 13 residues. Trimming pared 2 bases from V and 3 bases from J, leaving 8 bases between. Germline V gene sequence: CDR1 SGHKS, CDR2 YYEKEE (reference sequence). This TCR was sampled from an adult with Crohn's disease. This rearrangement joins TRBV5-5 to TRBJ1-1; D unresolved. Sequencing was performed on ileal tissue. CDR3 bases: TGTGCCAGCAGCTTACACGGGGACACTGAAGCTTTCTTT. It codes for CASSLHGDTEAFF. Looking up the rest from reference TRBV5-5 and TRBJ1-1 gives the full variable domain: DAGVTQSPTHLIKTRGQQVTLRCSPISGHKSVSWYQQVLGQGPQFIFQYYEKEERGRGNFPDRFSARQFPNYSSELNVNALLLGDSALYLCASSLHGDTEAFFGQGTRLTVV.